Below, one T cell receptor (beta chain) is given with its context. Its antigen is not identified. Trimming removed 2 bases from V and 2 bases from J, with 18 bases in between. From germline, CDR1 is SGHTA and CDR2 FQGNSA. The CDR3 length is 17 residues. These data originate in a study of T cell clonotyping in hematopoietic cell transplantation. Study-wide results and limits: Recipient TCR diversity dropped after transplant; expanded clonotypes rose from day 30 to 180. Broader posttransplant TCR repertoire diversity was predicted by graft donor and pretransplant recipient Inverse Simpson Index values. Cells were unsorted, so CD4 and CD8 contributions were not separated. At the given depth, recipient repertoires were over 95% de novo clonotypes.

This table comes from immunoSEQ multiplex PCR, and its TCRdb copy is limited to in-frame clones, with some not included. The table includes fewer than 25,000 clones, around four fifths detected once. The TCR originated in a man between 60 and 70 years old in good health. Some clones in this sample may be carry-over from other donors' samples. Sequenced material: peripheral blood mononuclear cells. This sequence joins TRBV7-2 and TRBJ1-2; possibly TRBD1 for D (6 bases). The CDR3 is CASSLNAIGGLNYGYTF. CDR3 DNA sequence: TGTGCCAGCAGCTTAAATGCAATAGGGGGGCTGAACTATGGCTACACCTTC.